The 32 T cell receptor beta chains below come from one sample, sequenced in a study of somatic mutations in cytotoxic T cells in rheumatoid arthritis. Produced via immunoSEQ multiplex PCR; TCRdb's table is partial and in-frame only. The sample lists 10,000 or so clones; 55% to 85% were seen once. The material sequenced was CD8+ T cells sorted from blood. These receptors were collected from an adult with rheumatoid arthritis.

This clone has a handful of counts. J is TRBJ2-2 and V is TRBV9, with TRBD2 as a possible D gene (5 bases). Germline V lookup: CDR1 SGDLS, CDR2 YYNGEE. The CDR3 length is 13 residues. Trimming removed 0 bases at V and 7 bases at J, with 7 bases between. The CDR3 DNA follows: TGTGCCAGCAGCGTAGTCGGAGGCGGGGAGCTGTTTTTT. It specifies CASSVVGGGELFF. Variable domain in full (rest from reference TRBV9 and TRBJ2-2): DSGVTQTPKHLITATGQRVTLRCSPRSGDLSVYWYQQSLDQGLQFLIQYYNGEERAKGNILERFSAQQFPDLHSELNLSSLELGDSALYFCASSVVGGGELFFGEGSRLTVL.

This rearrangement joins TRBV6-1 to TRBJ1-1; TRBD1 matches at 7 bases. CDR1 and CDR2 from the germline V gene are MNHNS and SASEGT. This CDR3 has 14 residues. V lost 8 bases and J lost 1; bases outside the gene matches: 7. CDR3 sequence (DNA): TGTGCCAGCTCCACTACAGGGGCGAACACTGAAGCTTTCTTT. Residues: CASSTTGANTEAFF.

V usage is TRBV27 and J usage is TRBJ2-2; no clear D gene. Trimming cost V 5 bases and J 12 bases, with 16 bases left between them. CDR1 and CDR2 (germline): MNHEY, SMNVEV (reference sequence). The CDR3 extends over 13 amino acids. This CDR3 reads CASSPASAPKLFF. The CDR3, as DNA: TGTGCCAGCAGTCCAGCATCCGCCCCTAAGCTGTTTTTT.

The genes are TRBV19 and TRBJ1-4; no clear D gene. Germline V lookup: CDR1 LNHDA, CDR2 SQIVND (reference sequence). V was trimmed by 1 base and J by 5 bases, leaving 11 bases between them. The CDR3 consists of 15 residues. The CDR3 loop is CASSIAWSYNEKLFF. The CDR3 DNA is TGTGCCAGTAGTATAGCTTGGAGTTACAATGAAAAACTGTTTTTT.

Here the CDR3 reads CATQTRGDNTEAFF. CDR3 coding DNA: TGTGCCACCCAAACCAGAGGCGACAACACTGAAGCTTTCTTT. The chain uses TRBV19 and TRBJ1-1; the D is unclear. Looked up from germline, CDR1 is LNHDA and CDR2 is SQIVND (reference sequence). The CDR3 length is 14 residues. V lost 10 bases to trimming and J lost 2 bases, with 17 bases between them.

The chain joins TRBV6-1 to TRBJ1-2, with D uncertain. Trimming removed 3 bases from V and 6 bases from J, with 11 bases in between. This CDR3 has 13 amino acids. Germline loops: CDR1 MNHNS, CDR2 SASEGT. The CDR3 is CASSDSGYNGYTF. The DNA for the CDR3 is TGTGCCAGCAGTGATAGCGGGTACAATGGCTACACCTTC.

The J gene is TRBJ2-2, the V gene TRBV6-5; D gene unclear. Germline V gene sequence: CDR1 MNHEY, CDR2 SVGAGI. Between the trimmed V and J ends, which lost 2 bases and 2 bases, there was a span of 3 bases. CDR3 size: 13 residues. CDR3 in amino acids: CASSYTNTGELFF. The DNA of the CDR3 is TGTGCCAGCAGTTACACAAACACCGGGGAGCTGTTTTTT.

J is TRBJ2-1 and V is TRBV4-2; D might be TRBD2 (5 bases). This CDR3 has 15 residues. Trimming cost V 1 base and J 3 bases, with 10 bases left between them. Germline V lookup: CDR1 LGHNA, CDR2 YNFKEQ. The CDR3 loop is CASSQGEGNYNEQFF. The CDR3 DNA reads TGTGCCAGCAGCCAAGGTGAGGGAAACTACAATGAGCAGTTCTTC.

The chain carries TRBV11-2 and TRBJ1-3; D is unclear. V lost 0 bases and J 0 bases, leaving 9 bases between the germline ends. The CDR3 length is 16 residues. Germline lookup yields CDR1 SGHAT and CDR2 FQNNGV. For the CDR3, the DNA is TGTGCCAGCAGCTTAGATTTAGACCTCTCTGGAAACACCATATATTTT. Encoded protein: CASSLDLDLSGNTIYF.

The J gene is TRBJ2-1, the V gene TRBV7-8; weak D call: TRBD1 (6 bases). Per germline, CDR1 SGHVS and CDR2 FQNEAQ. Deletions cut 5 bases from V and 4 bases from J, with 15 bases between. The CDR3 is made up of 15 amino acids. The CDR3 bases are TGTGCCAGCAGCCTCACGGGACACCTGTACAATGAGCAGTTCTTC. This translates into CASSLTGHLYNEQFF.

This clone was found a few times. The V call is TRBV27, the J call TRBJ2-7; no clear D. Trimming pared 7 bases from V and 2 bases from J, leaving 18 bases between. The length of the CDR3 is 15 residues. CDR1 and CDR2 from the germline V gene are MNHEY and SMNVEV (reference sequence). The CDR3 DNA reads as TGTGCCAGCACCTTAACCGGGTTTTGGCCCTACGAGCAGTACTTC. Encoded protein: CASTLTGFWPYEQYF.

This clone was recorded a few times. The chain combines TRBV7-9 with TRBJ1-1; 9 bases are shared with TRBD1. The CDR3 has 15 residues. The J segment lost 6 bases and the V segment lost 3 bases, leaving 8 bases of the junction unmatched. CDR1 is SEHNR and CDR2 is FQNEAQ in the germline V gene (reference sequence). CDR3 protein: CASSLAGQGWAEAFF. The CDR3 bases are TGTGCCAGCAGCTTGGCGGGACAGGGTTGGGCTGAAGCTTTCTTT.

The chain joins TRBV4-2 to TRBJ2-1, with D uncertain. The length of the CDR3 is 16 residues. Trimming cost V 0 bases and J 0 bases, with 9 bases left between them. Germline CDR1 and CDR2: LGHNA and YNFKEQ. CDR3 DNA sequence: TGTGCCAGCAGCCAAGAAGGCCAAAGCTCCTACAATGAGCAGTTCTTC. Protein: CASSQEGQSSYNEQFF.

This rearrangement joins TRBV6-1 to TRBJ2-1; TRBD2 matches at 10 bases. In germline, CDR1 is MNHNS, CDR2 SASEGT. This CDR3 is built from 14 residues. V lost 6 bases, J lost 9 bases, and 8 bases stayed unmatched. CDR3 coding DNA: TGTGCCAGCAGCCCGGGACTAGCGTCTAGTGAGCAGTTCTTC. Amino acid sequence: CASSPGLASSEQFF.

This clone was recorded only once. The rearrangement links TRBV28 to TRBJ1-3; D not resolved. This CDR3 is built from 14 residues. Per germline, CDR1 MDHEN and CDR2 SYDVKM. Trimming removed 3 bases at V and 4 bases at J, with 10 bases between. CDR3 protein: CASSFGGYGNTIYF. In nucleotides, the CDR3 is TGTGCCAGCAGTTTTGGAGGTTACGGAAACACCATATATTTT.

V is TRBV7-9 and J is TRBJ1-3, with no clear D. V lost 5 bases and J 2 bases, leaving 16 bases between the germline ends. The CDR3 extends over 16 amino acids. Germline values: CDR1 SEHNR, CDR2 FQNEAQ (reference sequence). The CDR3 reads CASSLTLAAPGNTIYF. The CDR3, as DNA: TGTGCCAGCAGCCTTACTTTAGCAGCACCTGGAAACACCATATATTTT.

The chain recombines TRBV27 with TRBJ2-7; D may be TRBD1 (6 bases). Germline CDR1 is MNHEY and CDR2 is SMNVEV (reference sequence). Trimming stripped 3 bases from V and 2 bases from J, with 8 bases between. This CDR3 region has 13 residues. Written as DNA, the CDR3 is TGTGCCAGCAGTTTGGGGGCACCCTACGAGCAGTACTTC. Translation gives CASSLGAPYEQYF.

The chain employs TRBV9 and TRBJ2-7; possibly TRBD2 for D (6 bases). Germline V CDR1 and CDR2: SGDLS, YYNGEE. The CDR3 sequence is 14 residues long. The V end lost 3 bases, the J end lost 3 bases, and 13 bases lay between the germline ends. CDR3 DNA: TGTGCCAGCAGCGAGGAGGGGATGTTCTACGAGCAGTACTTC. It specifies CASSEEGMFYEQYF.

This chain joins TRBV13 and TRBJ2-7; D is perhaps TRBD1 or TRBD2 (5 bases each). Trimming left V 0 bases short and J 9 bases short, with 12 bases between. The CDR3 loop spans 13 amino acids. Germline V gives CDR1 PRHDT, CDR2 FYEKMQ (reference sequence). CDR3 nucleotide sequence: TGTGCCAGCAGCTTAGGTCCGGGGCAAGCGCAGTACTTC. This translates into CASSLGPGQAQYF.

The chain carries TRBV5-8 and TRBJ2-7; D remains ambiguous. The CDR3 is 13 amino acids. The V end lost 4 bases, the J end lost 5 bases, and 13 bases lay between the germline ends. CDR1 SGHTS and CDR2 YDEGEE come from the germline V gene. The CDR3 sequence: CASSPPGSDEQYF. The CDR3 DNA reads TGTGCCAGCAGCCCACCCGGCAGCGACGAGCAGTACTTC.

This clone occurred a few times. This chain links TRBV16 with TRBJ1-2; 7 bases line up with TRBD1. V dropped 2 bases and J dropped 11; count of bases not matched to a gene: 11. Looked up from germline, CDR1 is KGHSY and CDR2 is FQNENV. The CDR3 is 14 residues long. In DNA, the CDR3 is TGTGCCAGCAGCCAAGCCCGGGACAGCCCACAATACACCTTC. Translating it yields CASSQARDSPQYTF.

The gene calls are TRBV7-8 and TRBJ2-1; D not certain. Germline V lookup: CDR1 SGHVS, CDR2 FQNEAQ. The V end was cut by 3 bases, the J end by 7 bases, with 10 bases between. CDR3 size: 13 residues. The CDR3 loop is CASSLLHENEQFF. The CDR3 DNA reads as TGTGCCAGCAGCTTGCTACACGAAAATGAGCAGTTCTTC.

The rearrangement joins TRBV4-1 to TRBJ2-5; 8 nucleotides agree with TRBD2. The V gene's germline CDR1 is MGHRA and CDR2 YSYEKL. The CDR3 has 16 amino acids. With 0 bases clipped from V and 5 bases from J, the junction kept 8 bases outside the gene matches. The DNA for the CDR3 is TGCGCCAGCAGCCAAGATTGGGCGGGGGGATGGGAGACCCAGTACTTC. This encodes CASSQDWAGGWETQYF.

The chain couples TRBV27 to TRBJ2-1; the match to TRBD1 covers 10 bases. V gave up 5 bases and J gave up 6 bases; unmatched junction bases: 7. This CDR3 has 15 residues. Germline V gene lookup returns CDR1 MNHEY and CDR2 SMNVEV (reference sequence). CDR3 protein: CASSRGTGVVNEQFF. The CDR3 DNA is TGTGCCAGCAGTCGCGGGACAGGGGTTGTCAATGAGCAGTTCTTC.

The chain employs TRBV27 and TRBJ1-2, with no clear D. V lost 2 bases to trimming and J lost 3 bases, with 10 bases between them. This CDR3 is 14 amino acids long. Germline V gene sequence: CDR1 MNHEY, CDR2 SMNVEV (reference sequence). CDR3 loop: CASSLIPGDYGYTF. In DNA, the CDR3 is TGTGCCAGCAGTTTAATCCCGGGCGACTATGGCTACACCTTC.

The chain recombines TRBV11-2 with TRBJ2-1, with D perhaps TRBD1 (5 bases). The length of the CDR3 is 15 residues. V was pared by 2 bases and J by 9 bases, with 17 bases between. Germline V gene sequence: CDR1 SGHAT, CDR2 FQNNGV. In nucleotides, the CDR3 is TGTGCCAGCAGCTTATCCGTGCAGGGAAAAGGTGAGCAGTTCTTC. Translated, it gives CASSLSVQGKGEQFF.

CDR3 nucleotides: TGTGCCAGCAGCTCTATGGCGGGGCCGGCCTACGAGCAGTACTTC. This encodes CASSSMAGPAYEQYF. The gene calls are TRBV7-3 and TRBJ2-7, with a possible D match to TRBD2 (6 bases). Germline CDR1 reads SGHTA; CDR2 reads FQGTGA. CDR3 size: 15 residues. Trimming cost V 4 bases and J 2 bases, with 15 bases left between them. Full variable domain (rest looked up from reference TRBV7-3 and TRBJ2-7): GAGVSQTPSNKVTEKGKYVELRCDPISGHTALYWYRQSLGQGPEFLIYFQGTGAADDSGLPNDRFFAVRPEGSVSTLKIQRTERGDSAVYLCASSSMAGPAYEQYFGPGTRLTVT.

This clone was recorded a few times. The CDR3 region is CASSLDATGELFF. CDR3 DNA: TGCGCCAGCAGCTTGGACGCCACCGGGGAGCTGTTTTTT. The V call is TRBV5-1, the J call TRBJ2-2, with D hard to call. Trimming shortened V by 0 bases and J by 4 bases, and 4 bases separated the two germline ends. Germline CDR1 reads SGHRS; CDR2 reads YFSETQ. The CDR3 is 13 amino acids.

The chain combines TRBV6-6 with TRBJ1-1, with D perhaps TRBD1 (6 bases). The V and J ends lost 4 bases and 3 bases respectively, with 9 bases between them. Germline values: CDR1 MNHNY, CDR2 SVGAGI (reference sequence). This CDR3 is built from 13 residues. The CDR3 DNA is TGTGCCAGCAGTTTTAGGACAGACACTGAAGCTTTCTTT. This encodes CASSFRTDTEAFF.

This chain links TRBV5-6 with TRBJ2-1; perhaps TRBD1 as D (6 bases). CDR3 size: 11 residues. The ends were cut back, 5 bases at V and 10 bases at J, with 10 bases in the middle. Looked up from germline, CDR1 is SGHDT and CDR2 is YYEEEE. CDR3 amino acids: CASSRTGEQFF. As DNA, the CDR3 is TGTGCCAGCAGTAGAACAGGGGAGCAGTTCTTC.

V and J are TRBV14 and TRBJ2-7; TRBD1 or TRBD2 may be the D gene (6 bases each). Germline CDR1 and CDR2: SGHDN and FVKESK. The germline V and J ends were trimmed by 0 bases and 2 bases, with 17 bases remaining between them. The length of the CDR3 is 17 residues. CDR3 loop: CASSQELGRGRTYEQYF. The CDR3 DNA reads TGTGCCAGCAGCCAAGAATTGGGAAGGGGGAGGACCTACGAGCAGTACTTC.

This rearrangement joins TRBV7-8 to TRBJ1-4, with a possible D match to TRBD1 (5 bases). Germline CDR1 reads SGHVS; CDR2 reads FQNEAQ. This CDR3 has 15 amino acids. V shed 5 bases and J shed 8 bases, with 18 bases lying between them. The CDR3 DNA reads TGTGCCAGCAGCGAAAACATGGGGGGGGGAGAAAAACTGTTTTTT. This codes for CASSENMGGGEKLFF.